The T cell receptor delta chain under discussion was sequenced for a study of gamma-delta chains in newborns, infants, children. The overall study: Microbial exposure reportedly drives polyclonal innate γδ T cell expansion after birth.

This CDR3 has 24 residues. TCRdb re-called clones from the reads via CATT. The data hold 4,000 to 5,000 delta-chain clones, with 4% to 5.5% observed a single time. The J gene corresponds to TRDJ2; a V gene call is absent; the DNA was not used to check the table's D call, TRDD3. Sequenced sample: blood. This TCR was recovered from a child who was a newborn, infant or young child, either healthy, febrile or measles-vaccinated (not recorded which). The CDR3 reads CALGENSQAHWGIEGPPLTAQLFF. CDR3 bases: TGTGCTCTTGGGGAAAACTCGCAGGCCCACTGGGGGATTGAGGGTCCTCCCCTGACAGCACAACTCTTCTTT.